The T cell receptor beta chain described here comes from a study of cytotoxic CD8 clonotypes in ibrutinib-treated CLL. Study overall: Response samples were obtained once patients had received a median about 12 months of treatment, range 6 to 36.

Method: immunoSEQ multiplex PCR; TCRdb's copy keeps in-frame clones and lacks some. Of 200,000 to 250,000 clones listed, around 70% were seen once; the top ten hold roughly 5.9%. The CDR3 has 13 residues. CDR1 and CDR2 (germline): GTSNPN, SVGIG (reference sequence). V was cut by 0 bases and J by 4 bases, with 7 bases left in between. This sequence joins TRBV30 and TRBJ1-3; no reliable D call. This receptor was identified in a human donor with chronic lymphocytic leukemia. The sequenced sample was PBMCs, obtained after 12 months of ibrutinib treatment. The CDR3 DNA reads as TGTGCCTGGAGTGTCACTCGGGGAAACACCATATATTTT. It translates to CAWSVTRGNTIYF.